These T cell receptor beta chains were read from a single sample in a study of resident and recirculating memory T cells in vitiligo. Clones were read by immunoSEQ multiplex PCR, and TCRdb kept only the in-frame ones, dropping some. The sample contains over a hundred clones, about four fifths of which appear only once. Sequences were obtained from lesional skin. The receptors originated from a male donor with vitiligo. Each CDR3 is given with its conserved first and last residue. The D gene is left open where the match is weak. Size values are once, few and many counts, or a class for expanded clones, and some rows have none.

>-|TRBJ2-7|TRBV11-2|-
CASSLMGDFYEQYF
TGTGCCAGCAGCTTAATGGGAGACTTCTACGAGCAGTACTTC
>-|TRBJ2-1|TRBV7-2|-
CASSLVGTYSEQFF
TGTGCCAGCAGCTTAGTGGGGACATACAGCGAGCAGTTCTTC
>-|TRBJ1-1|TRBV28|-
CASKAGIFTMNTEAFF
TGTGCCAGCAAAGCGGGGATTTTTACGATGAACACTGAAGCTTTCTTT
>-|TRBJ1-3|TRBV4-1|-
CASSQDVTYVDTIYF
TGCGCCAGCAGCCAAGATGTTACTTATGTGGACACCATATATTTT
>TRBD2|TRBJ2-1|TRBV4-3|-
CASSLRTSGGAGEQFF
TGCGCCAGCAGCCTCCGGACTAGCGGGGGGGCAGGTGAGCAGTTCTTC
>-|TRBJ1-6|TRBV5-1|-
CASSLTGDYNSPLHF
TGCGCCAGCAGCTTGACAGGAGACTATAATTCACCCCTCCACTTT
>-|TRBJ1-2|TRBV5-5|-
CASSLQGMGGYTF
TGTGCCAGCAGCCTTCAGGGGATGGGCGGCTACACCTTC
>-|TRBJ1-1|TRBV30|-
CAWNLNTEAFF
TGTGCCTGGAACTTGAACACTGAAGCTTTCTTT
>-|TRBJ1-1|TRBV7-2|-
CASSLHRGAEAFF
TGTGCCAGCAGCCTCCACCGGGGAGCTGAAGCTTTCTTT
>-|TRBJ1-5|TRBV14|-
CASSPSGNSNQPQHF
TGTGCCAGCAGCCCCTCTGGCAATAGCAATCAGCCCCAGCATTTT
>TRBD2|TRBJ2-2|TRBV5-1|-
CASSLARGGAGELFF
TGCGCCAGCAGCTTGGCACGGGGGGGAGCCGGGGAGCTGTTTTTT
>-|TRBJ2-7|TRBV4-3|-
CASSPNGYEQYF
TGCGCCAGCAGCCCCAACGGCTACGAGCAGTACTTC
>TRBD1|TRBJ2-3|TRBV6-5|-
CASSSIPGQGTDTQYF
TGTGCCAGCAGTTCGATCCCGGGACAGGGCACAGATACGCAGTATTTT
>-|TRBJ2-5|TRBV5-1|few
CASSPQPGETQYF
TGCGCCAGCAGCCCGCAACCGGGGGAGACCCAGTACTTC
>TRBD2|TRBJ2-2|TRBV7-3|-
CASSFSGGFTGELFF
TGTGCCAGCAGCTTTAGCGGGGGGTTTACCGGGGAGCTGTTTTTT
>TRBD2|TRBJ2-1|TRBV7-2|-
CASSPGLAGNEQFF
TGTGCCAGCAGCCCGGGACTAGCGGGGAATGAGCAGTTCTTC
>-|TRBJ2-4|TRBV21-1|-
CASRDQRYRSKNIQYF
TGTGCCAGCCGCGATCAGCGGTATAGATCCAAAAACATTCAGTACTTC
>-|TRBJ2-2|TRBV5-6|-
CASSLTVAGELFF
TGTGCCAGCAGCTTGACAGTAGCCGGGGAGCTGTTTTTT
>TRBD1|TRBJ2-7|TRBV5-8|-
CASSSTERDRPLYEQYF
TGTGCCAGCAGCTCGACGGAGAGGGACAGACCATTATACGAGCAGTACTTC
>-|TRBJ1-2|TRBV10-3|-
CAISGAVGHGYTF
TGTGCCATCAGTGGGGCAGTGGGACACGGCTACACCTTC
>-|TRBJ2-1|TRBV5-4|-
CASSQDSHEQFF
TGTGCCAGCAGCCAAGACAGCCATGAGCAGTTCTTC
>TRBD1|TRBJ1-2|TRBV28|-
CASSTPQGASGYTF
TGTGCCAGCAGTACTCCACAGGGGGCGAGTGGCTACACCTTC
>TRBD1|TRBJ1-5|TRBV19|-
CASSPDRGWYQPQHF
TGTGCCAGTAGTCCCGACAGGGGGTGGTATCAGCCCCAGCATTTT
>-|TRBJ1-1|TRBV9|-
CASSALGENTEAFF
TGTGCCAGCAGCGCTCTAGGGGAGAACACTGAAGCTTTCTTT
>-|TRBJ2-3|TRBV29-1|-
CSVQRIVGTDTQYF
TGCAGCGTTCAGCGCATAGTGGGCACAGATACGCAGTATTTT
>TRBD2|TRBJ2-7|TRBV28|-
CASSFSGTSGGIFYEQYF
TGTGCCAGCAGTTTCTCCGGGACTAGCGGGGGGATTTTCTACGAGCAGTACTTC
>TRBD1|TRBJ2-5|TRBV18|once
CASSPGDRLQETQYF
TGTGCCAGCTCACCGGGGGACAGGCTCCAAGAGACCCAGTACTTC
>-|TRBJ1-4|TRBV4-2|-
CASSQAPRGQGPSTTNEKLFF
TGTGCCAGCAGCCAAGCTCCCCGAGGGCAGGGGCCCTCCACAACTAATGAAAAACTGTTTTTT
>TRBD1|TRBJ2-7|TRBV7-9|few
CASSNNGGTGADEQYF
TGTGCCAGCAGTAATAACGGCGGGACAGGGGCGGACGAGCAGTACTTC
>-|TRBJ2-6|TRBV1|-
CTSSQADRSGGRESGANVLTF
TGCACCAGCAGCCAAGCCGACCGAAGCGGGGGGCGGGAGTCTGGGGCCAACGTCCTGACTTTC
>TRBD2|TRBJ2-3|TRBV30|few
CAWSLLAGGGDTQYF
TGTGCCTGGAGTCTCCTAGCGGGGGGGGGAGATACGCAGTATTTT
>-|TRBJ1-2|TRBV28|-
CASSSTTGSSGHYGYTF
TGTGCCAGCAGTTCGACGACCGGGAGTTCGGGGCACTATGGCTACACCTTC
>TRBD1|TRBJ1-4|TRBV5-5|-
CASSPDLGDRAPTREKLFF
TGTGCCAGCAGCCCCGACCTCGGAGACAGGGCCCCGACAAGAGAAAAACTGTTTTTT
>TRBD2|TRBJ2-1|TRBV29-1|-
CSVATSGGASEQFF
TGCAGCGTCGCTACTAGCGGGGGGGCATCTGAGCAGTTCTTC
>-|TRBJ2-3|TRBV6-5|-
CASRDPGLGDTQYF
TGTGCCAGCAGGGATCCAGGGCTGGGGGATACGCAGTATTTT
>TRBD1|TRBJ1-5|TRBV2|-
CASSEGTGEQPQHF
TGTGCCAGCAGTGAGGGGACAGGGGAACAGCCCCAGCATTTT
>-|TRBJ1-1|TRBV10-3|-
CAIKRDTMNTEAFF
TGTGCCATCAAGAGGGATACCATGAACACTGAAGCTTTCTTT
>-|TRBJ2-3|TRBV25-1|once
CASSERRDTQYF
TGTGCCAGCAGTGAAAGGCGGGATACGCAGTATTTT
>-|TRBJ2-5|TRBV7-2|hyperexpanded
CASSRLGGTGSETQYF
TGTGCCAGCAGCCGGCTGGGGGGAACTGGGAGTGAGACCCAGTACTTC
>-|TRBJ2-4|TRBV7-8|hyperexpanded
CASSFAAIAKNIQYF
TGTGCCAGCAGCTTTGCGGCGATAGCCAAAAACATTCAGTACTTC
>-|TRBJ1-6|TRBV27|few
CASRRRMGHLSSYNSPLHF
TGTGCCAGCCGACGACGAATGGGACACTTGAGCTCCTATAATTCACCCCTCCACTTT
>-|TRBJ1-3|TRBV19|-
CASSRGVNGNTIYF
TGTGCCAGTAGCCGGGGAGTTAATGGAAACACCATATATTTT
>TRBD1|TRBJ2-5|TRBV18|-
CASSPGDRLQEAQYF
TGTGCCAGCTCACCGGGGGACAGGCTCCAAGAGGCCCAGTACTTC
>-|TRBJ1-5|TRBV4-2|few
CASSQDSGSGNQPQHF
TGTGCCAGCAGCCAAGATAGCGGGAGTGGTAATCAGCCCCAGCATTTT
>-|TRBJ1-6|TRBV21-1|-
CASSKSNRAVPLHF
TGTGCCAGCAGCAAATCGAACAGGGCCGTACCCCTCCACTTT
>TRBD1|TRBJ2-7|TRBV5-8|-
CASSPRTGDTYEQYF
TGTGCCAGCAGCCCCAGGACAGGGGACACCTACGAGCAGTACTTC
>TRBD2|TRBJ2-7|TRBV5-4|few
CASSSGGVNEQYF
TGTGCCAGCAGTAGCGGGGGGGTAAACGAGCAGTACTTC
>-|TRBJ2-3|TRBV5-6|-
CASSLFSTDTQYF
TGTGCCAGCAGCTTGTTTAGTACAGATACGCAGTATTTT
>-|TRBJ2-3|TRBV4-3|-
CASSQSPLTDTQYF
TGCGCCAGCAGCCAGTCCCCTCTTACAGATACGCAGTATTTT
>-|TRBJ1-4|TRBV5-1|-
CASSLARTAVATNEKLFF
TGCGCCAGCAGCTTGGCCCGGACAGCAGTTGCAACTAATGAAAAACTGTTTTTT
>-|TRBJ1-3|TRBV10-3|-
CATMDTGSSGNTIYF
TGTGCCACCATGGATACAGGGAGCTCTGGAAACACCATATATTTT
>-|TRBJ1-1|TRBV14|-
CASSQGRGTEAFF
TGTGCCAGCAGCCAGGGAAGGGGGACTGAAGCTTTCTTT
>TRBD1|TRBJ1-5|TRBV19|-
CATETGGISNQPQHF
TGTGCCACTGAAACAGGGGGTATTAGCAATCAGCCCCAGCATTTT